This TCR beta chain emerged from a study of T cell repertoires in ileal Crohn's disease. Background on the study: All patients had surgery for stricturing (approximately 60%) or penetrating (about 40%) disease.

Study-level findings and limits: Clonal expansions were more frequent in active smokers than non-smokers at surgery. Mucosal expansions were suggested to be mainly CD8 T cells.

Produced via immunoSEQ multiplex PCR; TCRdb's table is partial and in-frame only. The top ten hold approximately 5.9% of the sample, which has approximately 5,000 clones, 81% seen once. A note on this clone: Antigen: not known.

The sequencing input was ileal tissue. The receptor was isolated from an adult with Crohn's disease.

For the CDR3, the DNA is TGTGCCGCCGCCGCGGGGAACACCGGGGAGCTGTTTTTT. Its protein product is CAAAAGNTGELFF. The chain recombines TRBV10-3 with TRBJ2-2, with D tentatively TRBD2 (5 bases). V was clipped by 11 bases and J by 1 base, with 11 bases between them. Germline V lookup: CDR1 ENHRY, CDR2 SYGVKD. The CDR3 length is 13 residues.